The rows below give T cell receptor beta chains drawn from one sample of a study of a mutant IDH1 vaccine in newly diagnosed glioma. The protocol was immunoSEQ multiplex PCR, while the TCRdb copy is restricted to in-frame clones and leaves out a portion. The sample lists tens of thousands of clones, more than 70% occurring once. Their specific antigens are unknown. The sample here was PBMCs, taken from a glioma patient whose treatment included an IDH1 peptide vaccine. These receptors all stem from a man aged 45-65 years with glioma. The CDR3 runs from the conserved cysteine through the conserved F or W. The D gene is left open where the match is weak.

D: NA
V: TRBV4-2
J: TRBJ2-7
length: 15
CDR3: CASSQDAGASYEQYF

D: NA
V: TRBV30
J: TRBJ2-1
length: 14
CDR3: CAWGRGGAGNEQFF

D: NA
V: TRBV20-1
J: TRBJ1-2
length: 11
CDR3: CSARSNYGYTF

D: NA
V: TRBV13
J: TRBJ2-2
length: 16
CDR3: CASSQTSWDNTGELFF

D: TRBD1
V: TRBV7-9
J: TRBJ2-1
length: 15
CDR3: CASSFPGTGDNEQFF

D: NA
V: TRBV7-6
J: TRBJ2-7
length: 13
CDR3: CASSQTGSGEQYF

D: NA
V: TRBV11-2
J: TRBJ2-7
length: 13
CDR3: CASSRGQSYEQYF

D: NA
V: TRBV28
J: TRBJ2-7
length: 13
CDR3: CASSYSASYEQYF

D: TRBD2
V: TRBV5-1
J: TRBJ2-1
length: 16
CDR3: CASRPGTSGGADEQFF

D: NA
V: TRBV10-3
J: TRBJ2-7
length: 14
CDR3: CAISGSGTSYEQYF

D: TRBD2
V: TRBV5-8
J: TRBJ2-3
length: 16
CDR3: CASSTGTGGSTDTQYF

D: TRBD1
V: TRBV4-2
J: TRBJ2-7
length: 16
CDR3: CASSQAGTGFSYEQYF

D: NA
V: TRBV6-6
J: TRBJ2-7
length: 11
CDR3: CASSMGNEQYF

D: NA
V: TRBV13
J: TRBJ1-5
length: 13
CDR3: CASSGGGNQPQHF

D: NA
V: TRBV10-3
J: TRBJ1-1
length: 12
CDR3: CASSPRDTEAFF

D: NA
V: TRBV30
J: TRBJ2-3
length: 14
CDR3: CAFGGRRVRDTQYF

D: TRBD1
V: TRBV15
J: TRBJ1-2
length: 13
CDR3: CATSPTGGYGYTF